This entry features one TCR beta chain sequence. This specimen includes other DNA sequences encoding the same CDR3. Method: immunoSEQ multiplex PCR; TCRdb's copy keeps in-frame clones and lacks some. The top ten hold about 1% of the sample, which has tens of thousands of clones, approximately 95% seen once. This sample is drawn from a study of T cell changes during pregnancy in multiple sclerosis. J gave up 3 bases and V 0 bases, and 2 bases lay outside the gene matches. From germline, CDR1 is SGHRS and CDR2 YFSETQ. The CDR3 sequence is 14 residues long. This clonotype was obtained from a female donor in good health, enrolled as a control in a pregnancy study. V is TRBV5-1 and J is TRBJ2-7, with 8 bases fitting TRBD1. The source material was peripheral blood, sampled in the second trimester of pregnancy. CDR3 protein: CASSLAGGYYEQYF. CDR3 sequence (DNA): TGCGCCAGCAGCTTGGCAGGGGGCTACTACGAGCAGTACTTC.